The rows below give T cell receptor beta chains drawn from one sample of a study of CD8+ T cells in alopecia areata. The method was immunoSEQ multiplex PCR; TCRdb's version includes in-frame clones alone and lacks a portion of them. The data hold 65,000 to 75,000 clones, with over 25% observed a single time. The material was CD8+ T cells sorted from blood, obtained at week 4, from a patient treated with tofacitinib. These TCRs come from a human donor with alopecia areata. The conserved cysteine and the conserved F or W are not part of the CDR3 here.

j_call v_call cdr3_aa
TRBJ2-1 TRBV30 AWSGGYNEQF
TRBJ1-2 TRBV9 ASNDGNDYGYT
TRBJ2-7 TRBV29-1 SVTSVNGEQY
TRBJ2-6 TRBV7-9 ASSLGNPGANVLT
TRBJ1-1 TRBV29-1 SVEGRAGRNTEAF
TRBJ2-1 TRBV6-6 ASNLAYRNEQF
TRBJ2-2 TRBV5-1 ASSLTPGELF
TRBJ1-1 TRBV14 ASSQESGREAF
TRBJ2-2 TRBV4-1 ASSLGTGELF
TRBJ2-1 TRBV11-2 ASSLVGAGAYNEQF
TRBJ1-1 TRBV7-9 ASSFRDRVNTEAF
TRBJ2-7 TRBV29-1 SVEDSSDWEQY
TRBJ2-1 TRBV7-9 ASSHSGTHANEQF
TRBJ1-1 TRBV15 ATSRGAVNTEAF